This T cell receptor (beta chain) was recovered during a study of T-cell reconstitution after alpha-beta-depleted transplantation in children. Unique molecular identifiers tagged the TCRbeta library. TCRdb called the PCR reads again in MiXCR, with one record for every CDR3 protein. The sample lists about 300,000 distinct CDR3 sequences, around a tenth occurring once. V lost 5 bases to trimming and J lost 6 bases, with 16 bases between them. The germline V gene has CDR1 SGHAT and CDR2 FQNNGV. The CDR3 sequence is 14 residues long. This clonotype was seen only once. This chain uses TRBV11-2 with TRBJ1-1, with D unclear. The receptor was derived from a boy under two years old with acute myeloid leukemia, due to receive a stem cell transplant. Sequences were derived from PBMCs, sampled before TCRalphabeta/CD19-depleted stem cell transplant. CDR3 coding DNA: TGTGCCAGCAGCCCGTGCTCCGTTTACTCTGAAGCTTTCTTT. Protein product: CASSPCSVYSEAFF.